What follows are 19 T cell receptor beta chains derived from one specimen sequenced in a study of T-cell reconstitution after alpha-beta-depleted transplantation in children. General observations from the study: Reportedly, alpha-beta T cells present about two months post-transplant originated from several hundred expanded clones of graft origin.

These receptors' antigens are unknown. The authors prepared the TCRbeta library with unique molecular identifiers. Via MiXCR, TCRdb re-called the PCR reads, giving one row per CDR3 protein. The sample holds 32,000 or so distinct CDR3 sequences; under 7.5% are singletons and the top ten take around 30%. Sequenced here: peripheral blood, sampled 60 days after TCRalphabeta/CD19-depleted stem cell transplant. These receptor sequences come from a child younger than two who had a stem cell transplant for acute myeloid leukemia, so the T cells may come from the graft donor.

This clonotype was observed at least ten times. The J gene is TRBJ1-5, the V gene TRBV12-3 or TRBV12-4; no firm D call. This CDR3 is built from 14 residues. The germline V and J ends were trimmed by 4 bases and 5 bases, with 12 bases remaining between them. Here the CDR3 reads CASSSPVFDQPQHF. For the CDR3, the DNA is TGTGCCAGCAGTTCTCCTGTCTTCGATCAGCCCCAGCATTTT.

This clonotype has ten or more counts. The chain couples TRBV10-3 to TRBJ1-2; no firm D call. Germline lookup yields CDR1 ENHRY and CDR2 SYGVKD. The CDR3 loop spans 12 amino acids. Trimming took 6 bases from V and 2 from J, leaving 7 bases between them. The CDR3 nucleotides are TGTGCCATCAGAACAACCAACTATGGCTACACCTTC. It is translated as CAIRTTNYGYTF.

This clonotype was detected many times. The chain links TRBV7-9 to TRBJ2-1; D is uncertain. V was shortened by 8 bases and J by 9 bases, with 8 bases between the two germline ends. The CDR3 is 10 residues long. Per the germline V gene, CDR1 is SEHNR and CDR2 is FQNEAQ (reference sequence). The CDR3: CASGLSEQFF. The CDR3 bases are TGTGCCAGCGGCCTAAGTGAGCAGTTCTTC.

The gene calls are TRBV6-1 and TRBJ1-2; D gene ambiguous. This CDR3 comprises 15 residues. Trimming took off 7 bases at V and 0 bases at J, with 15 bases between the two ends. CDR1 MNHNS and CDR2 SASEGT come from the germline V gene. Written as DNA, the CDR3 is TGTGCCAGCACGAATAGCCGACGAGCTAACTATGGCTACACCTTC. Its translation: CASTNSRRANYGYTF.

The genes are TRBV29-1 and TRBJ2-3, with TRBD1 as a possible D gene (6 bases). V gave up 4 bases and J gave up 0 bases, with 17 bases separating them. The germline V gene has CDR1 SQVTM and CDR2 ANQGSEA. The CDR3 is made up of 16 amino acids. DNA for the CDR3: TGCAGCGTTGGGGGGAGCAGGGGATGGAGCACAGATACGCAGTATTTT. Protein product: CSVGGSRGWSTDTQYF.

This clonotype has a count of ten or more. The CDR3 region is CSASNRDTGELFF. DNA for the CDR3: TGCAGTGCTAGTAACCGGGACACCGGGGAGCTGTTTTTT. This chain connects TRBV20-1 to TRBJ2-2, with unresolved D. Deletions cut 3 bases from V and 3 bases from J, with 8 bases between. Germline lookup yields CDR1 DFQATT and CDR2 SNEGSKA (reference sequence). The CDR3 has 13 residues.

The sample holds many counts of this clonotype. V usage is TRBV6-2 or TRBV6-3 and J usage is TRBJ2-1, with 11 bases aligning to TRBD1. Trimming at V came to 7 bases and at J to 6 bases, leaving 14 bases not matched to a gene. The V gene's germline CDR1 is MNHEY and CDR2 SVGEGT. The length of the CDR3 is 17 residues. The chain's CDR3 is CASTFRRPDRGRNEQFF. CDR3 nucleotides: TGTGCCAGCACCTTTAGGCGCCCGGACAGGGGGCGCAATGAGCAGTTCTTC.

This clonotype appeared many times. The J gene is TRBJ1-5, the V gene TRBV6-2 or TRBV6-3; a possible D gene is TRBD1 (6 bases). CDR1 is MNHEY, CDR2 SVGEGT, per germline. The V end was cut by 8 bases, the J end by 0 bases, with 11 bases between. This CDR3 has 14 residues. The CDR3 sequence: CASWGGYSNQPQHF. The CDR3, as DNA: TGTGCCAGCTGGGGGGGCTATAGCAATCAGCCCCAGCATTTT.

This clonotype was found many times. The CDR3 reads CASSLEGRWEAQHF. CDR3 DNA: TGTGCCAGCAGCTTAGAAGGGAGGTGGGAAGCCCAGCATTTT. The chain carries TRBV7-9 and TRBJ1-5; the D is unclear. The CDR3 sequence is 14 residues long. V shed 1 base and J shed 11 bases, with 15 bases lying between them. Germline V gene lookup returns CDR1 SEHNR and CDR2 FQNEAQ (reference sequence).

The table lists this clonotype with many counts. The chain links TRBV6-2 or TRBV6-3 to TRBJ2-3, with 11 bases matching TRBD2. CDR1 is MNHEY and CDR2 is SVGEGT in the germline V gene. The CDR3 contains 15 residues. Trimming at V came to 6 bases and at J to 9 bases, leaving 11 bases not matched to a gene. The CDR3 spells CASSFSGGALGTQYF. Here the CDR3 DNA reads TGTGCCAGCAGCTTTAGCGGGGGGGCCCTAGGGACGCAGTATTTT.

In this sample, this clonotype turned up many times. This rearrangement joins TRBV11-1 to TRBJ2-1; possibly TRBD1 for D (5 bases). Per the germline V gene, CDR1 is SGHAT and CDR2 is FQDESV (reference sequence). The CDR3 covers 15 residues. The V end lost 2 bases, the J end lost 6 bases, and 14 bases lay between the germline ends. For the CDR3, the DNA is TGTGCCAGCAGCTTAAGGTGGGGCTACCTCAATGAGCAGTTCTTC. This sequence encodes CASSLRWGYLNEQFF.

This clonotype was found many times. The genes are TRBV7-7 and TRBJ2-7, with D possibly being TRBD2 (5 bases). The V and J ends lost 1 base and 5 bases respectively, with 9 bases between them. The CDR3 length is 13 residues. The germline gives CDR1 SSHAT, CDR2 FNYEAQ (reference sequence). CDR3 bases: TGTGCCAGCAGCTTAGATCTGGGAGACGAGCAGTACTTC. Protein sequence: CASSLDLGDEQYF.

The table lists this clonotype with many counts. The CDR3 region is CASLLADTQYF. DNA of the CDR3: TGTGCCAGTCTCCTAGCTGATACGCAGTATTTT. The V and J genes are TRBV2 and TRBJ2-3, with D perhaps matching TRBD2 (5 bases). V lost 9 bases, J lost 6 bases, and 10 bases lay in between. Germline CDR1 is SNHLY and CDR2 is FYNNEI. This CDR3 is built from 11 residues. The whole variable domain, filled in from reference TRBV2 and TRBJ2-3, reads EPEVTQTPSHQVTQMGQEVILRCVPISNHLYFYWYRQILGQKVEFLVSFYNNEISEKSEIFDDQFSVERPDGSNFTLKIRSTKLEDSAMYFCASLLADTQYFGPGTRLTVL.

This clonotype was counted ten times or more. The chain has TRBV7-9 and TRBJ2-7; D could derive from TRBD1 or TRBD2 (6 bases each). Deletions cut 5 bases from V and 8 bases from J, with 16 bases between. This CDR3 region has 13 residues. Germline lookup yields CDR1 SEHNR and CDR2 FQNEAQ (reference sequence). CDR3 sequence reads: CASSPAKGGKQYF. In DNA form, the CDR3 reads TGTGCCAGCAGCCCCGCTAAGGGGGGCAAGCAGTACTTC. The full variable domain, rest sourced from reference TRBV7-9 and TRBJ2-7, is DTGVSQNPRHKITKRGQNVTFRCDPISEHNRLYWYRQTLGQGPEFLTYFQNEAQLEKSRLLSDRFSAERPKGSFSTLEIQRTEQGDSAMYLCASSPAKGGKQYFGPGTRLTVT.

The table lists this clonotype with many counts. This chain links TRBV5-5 with TRBJ1-1; possibly TRBD1 for D (6 bases). Trimming removed 4 bases from V and 6 bases from J, with 16 bases in between. Germline V gene data show CDR1 as SGHKS and CDR2 as YYEKEE (reference sequence). The CDR3 runs 14 residues. DNA of the CDR3: TGTGCCAGCAGCCAGGACAGTATGGAACCTGAAGCTTTCTTT. Translation gives CASSQDSMEPEAFF.

There are many counts of this clonotype. The chain couples TRBV6-5 to TRBJ1-4; D is ambiguous. V was cut by 4 bases and J by 2 bases, with 8 bases left in between. Germline CDR1 reads MNHEY; CDR2 reads SVGAGI. The CDR3 length is 14 residues. The CDR3 DNA reads as TGTGCCAGCAGTTTGTCGAGGACTAATGAAAAACTGTTTTTT. Protein sequence: CASSLSRTNEKLFF.

The sample holds many counts of this clonotype. V and J are TRBV28 and TRBJ2-3; D possibly matches TRBD1 or TRBD2 (5 bases each). CDR3 length: 15 amino acids. Trimming stripped 6 bases from V and 0 bases from J, with 13 bases between. The germline V gene has CDR1 MDHEN and CDR2 SYDVKM. The CDR3 spells CASSPGTESTDTQYF. The CDR3 region has the DNA TGTGCCAGCAGCCCCGGGACGGAGAGCACAGATACGCAGTATTTT. Full variable domain (rest looked up from reference TRBV28 and TRBJ2-3): DVKVTQSSRYLVKRTGEKVFLECVQDMDHENMFWYRQDPGLGLRLIYFSYDVKMKEKGDIPEGYSVSREKKERFSLILESASTNQTSMYLCASSPGTESTDTQYFGPGTRLTVL.

The table lists this clonotype with many counts. The chain combines TRBV12-3 or TRBV12-4 with TRBJ2-2; no clear D gene. The CDR3 has 11 amino acids. Trimming shortened V by 10 bases and J by 8 bases, and 11 bases separated the two germline ends. The CDR3 sequence: CATLRWGELFF. The CDR3 DNA is TGTGCCACCTTAAGGTGGGGGGAGCTGTTTTTT.

This clonotype was observed many times. The chain recombines TRBV6-1 with TRBJ2-7, with 8 bases identical to TRBD2. The CDR3 loop spans 16 amino acids. The germline gives CDR1 MNHNS, CDR2 SASEGT. Trimming took 8 bases from V and 1 from J; bases not matched to a gene: 13. The CDR3 bases are TGTGCCAGCCGGGGGGGAGCGCACCAACCTTCCTACGAGCAGTACTTC. This sequence encodes CASRGGAHQPSYEQYF.